Each of the 14 T cell receptor beta chains below was sequenced from the same sample in a study of CD8+ T cells in alopecia areata. Investigators isolated RNA and reverse transcribed it into cDNA to act as the sequencing template. Profiling relied on immunoSEQ multiplex PCR, and the TCRdb table lists in-frame clones only, not all of them. The top ten hold around 19% of the sample, which has about 130,000 clones, approximately 48% seen once. The source was CD8+ T cells sorted from blood, collected at week 0. The receptors come from a human donor with alopecia areata.

The chain carries TRBV2 and TRBJ1-5, with no clear D. Per the germline V gene, CDR1 is SNHLY and CDR2 is FYNNEI. This CDR3 is built from 13 residues. Trimming cost V 5 bases and J 4 bases, with 9 bases left between them. CDR3 in DNA: TGTGCCAGCAGTCCCAGGCAGAATCAGCCCCAGCATTTT. Its protein is CASSPRQNQPQHF.

This clone was counted a few times. The chain joins TRBV11-2 to TRBJ1-2; D unresolved. The CDR3 is 15 residues long. Trimming took off 1 base at V and 7 bases at J, with 16 bases between the two ends. Germline V lookup: CDR1 SGHAT, CDR2 FQNNGV. The CDR3 region has the DNA TGTGCCAGCAGCTTAGTTGGCAGTGAGTGGGCTGGCTACACCTTC. Protein: CASSLVGSEWAGYTF.

This chain joins TRBV5-1 and TRBJ2-6; D call uncertain. The germline V gene has CDR1 SGHRS and CDR2 YFSETQ. Trimming removed 3 bases from V and 4 bases from J, with 8 bases in between. The CDR3 runs to 14 residues. This CDR3 is CASSWGEGANVLTF. CDR3 DNA sequence: TGCGCCAGCAGCTGGGGTGAAGGGGCCAACGTCCTGACTTTC.

V and J are TRBV9 and TRBJ2-4; tentatively, D is TRBD1 or TRBD2 (5 bases each). V was cut by 4 bases and J by 3 bases, with 11 bases left in between. The germline gives CDR1 SGDLS, CDR2 YYNGEE. The CDR3 is made up of 14 amino acids. The CDR3 DNA reads TGTGCCAGCAGCCTCGGGGCCATCAAAAACATTCAGTACTTC. This codes for CASSLGAIKNIQYF.

The sample holds a few counts of this clone. V is TRBV29-1 and J is TRBJ1-1, with D tentatively TRBD1 (6 bases). V was pared by 4 bases and J by 0 bases, with 12 bases between. This CDR3 is 14 amino acids long. Germline lookup yields CDR1 SQVTM and CDR2 ANQGSEA. The CDR3, as DNA: TGCAGCGTTGTAGGTGGACAGCTGAACACTGAAGCTTTCTTT. Translating it yields CSVVGGQLNTEAFF.

This clone was counted between two and nine times. V and J are TRBV14 and TRBJ2-7; D perhaps matches TRBD1 (6 bases). CDR1 and CDR2 (germline): SGHDN, FVKESK. This CDR3 is built from 13 residues. V lost 1 base and J lost 4, with 8 bases in between. CDR3 coding DNA: TGTGCCAGCAGCCAAGTAGGGGGTTACGAGCAGTACTTC. This codes for CASSQVGGYEQYF. The full variable domain, rest sourced from reference TRBV14 and TRBJ2-7, is EAGVTQFPSHSVIEKGQTVTLRCDPISGHDNLYWYRRVMGKEIKFLLHFVKESKQDESGMPNNRFLAERTGGTYSTLKVQPAELEDSGVYFCASSQVGGYEQYFGPGTRLTVT.

The chain combines TRBV25-1 with TRBJ2-2; 7 nucleotides align to TRBD1. CDR1 MGHDK and CDR2 SYGVNS come from the germline V gene. The ends lost 5 bases at V and 7 bases at J; junction bases unmatched: 13. This CDR3 comprises 16 residues. CDR3 nucleotides: TGTGCCAGCAGTCCTGGACAGGCACGATGGGACGGGGAGCTGTTTTTT. It yields the protein CASSPGQARWDGELFF.

V usage is TRBV5-6 and J usage is TRBJ2-7; D is uncertain. The V end was cut by 0 bases, the J end by 2 bases, with 9 bases between. The CDR3 loop spans 14 amino acids. Germline CDR1 SGHDT, CDR2 YYEEEE. The CDR3 here is CASSLEALPYEQYF. CDR3 sequence (DNA): TGTGCCAGCAGCTTGGAGGCTCTCCCCTACGAGCAGTACTTC.

This rearrangement joins TRBV11-2 to TRBJ2-6, with unresolved D. V lost 4 bases and J lost 6, with 7 bases in between. This CDR3 has 13 residues. Germline CDR1 reads SGHAT; CDR2 reads FQNNGV. The CDR3 sequence is CASSSFEANVLTF. CDR3 sequence (DNA): TGTGCCAGCAGCTCATTCGAGGCCAACGTCCTGACTTTC.

V gene TRBV5-5 combines with J gene TRBJ1-2; D possibly corresponds to TRBD1 (5 bases). The germline V gene has CDR1 SGHKS and CDR2 YYEKEE (reference sequence). Trimming left V 1 base short and J 10 bases short, with 17 bases between. This CDR3 comprises 14 residues. CDR3 nucleotide sequence: TGTGCCAGCAGCTTGAGGGCAGGGCATACACCCTACACCTTC. As protein: CASSLRAGHTPYTF. The whole variable domain, remainder taken from reference TRBV5-5 and TRBJ1-2, is DAGVTQSPTHLIKTRGQQVTLRCSPISGHKSVSWYQQVLGQGPQFIFQYYEKEERGRGNFPDRFSARQFPNYSSELNVNALLLGDSALYLCASSLRAGHTPYTFGSGTRLTVV.

The chain uses TRBV7-8 and TRBJ2-1; the D call may be TRBD1 or TRBD2 (5 bases each). CDR3 length equals 15 residues. V lost 7 bases and J lost 0, with 13 bases in between. The germline V gene encodes CDR1 SGHVS and CDR2 FQNEAQ. DNA of the CDR3: TGTGCCAGCACCCCACCGAGGGGCTCCTACAATGAGCAGTTCTTC. It specifies CASTPPRGSYNEQFF.

This clone turned up a few times. The chain carries TRBV14 and TRBJ1-6; possibly TRBD1 for D (5 bases). The germline CDR1 and CDR2 sequences are SGHDN and FVKESK. Trimming removed 4 bases from V and 10 bases from J, with 17 bases in between. The CDR3 runs to 15 residues. CDR3 DNA sequence: TGTGCCAGCAGCCCGCGCCAGGAGGGGTGGTCACCCCTCCACTTT. As protein: CASSPRQEGWSPLHF.

This rearrangement joins TRBV27 to TRBJ2-7; 8 nucleotides match TRBD2. The germline gives CDR1 MNHEY, CDR2 SMNVEV (reference sequence). The V segment lost 11 bases and the J segment 2 bases; nucleotides outside the gene matches: 8. This CDR3 is built from 13 residues. The CDR3 reads CALGCGGPYEQYF. In DNA, the CDR3 is TGTGCCCTCGGTTGCGGGGGGCCCTACGAGCAGTACTTC.

The chain recombines TRBV13 with TRBJ2-5; D uncertain. V lost 5 bases to trimming and J lost 5 bases, with 21 bases between them. Germline-derived CDR1 and CDR2 are PRHDT and FYEKMQ (reference sequence). This CDR3 has 16 residues. CDR3 protein: CASSPASARTEETQYF. The CDR3 DNA follows: TGTGCCAGCAGCCCGGCATCGGCCCGAACCGAGGAGACCCAGTACTTC.